A single sample is the source of the 2 T cell receptor beta chains below, sequenced in a study of control samples from healthy donors and cancer patients. TCRdb's table, derived via immunoSEQ multiplex PCR, lists solely in-frame clones and lacks some. The sample table sets out fewer than 250,000 clones. Sample: blood. These receptors were collected from a woman in her thirties in good health.

The V and J genes are TRBV29-1 and TRBJ2-7; a possible D gene is TRBD2 (6 bases). Germline V gives CDR1 SQVTM, CDR2 ANQGSEA. The V end was cut by 3 bases, the J end by 4 bases, with 13 bases between. The CDR3 has 13 amino acids. CDR3 residues: CSVEGGNKYEQYF. CDR3 DNA: TGCAGCGTTGAGGGGGGAAATAAGTACGAGCAGTACTTC.

The chain uses TRBV19 and TRBJ2-7; 9 nucleotides match TRBD1. This CDR3 has 15 residues. After removal of 3 bases from V and 4 bases from J, the junction contained 7 bases not matched to a gene. In germline, CDR1 is LNHDA, CDR2 SQIVND (reference sequence). The CDR3 DNA reads TGTGCCAGTAGTATGACGGGACAGGGCTTTTACGAGCAGTACTTC. Amino acid sequence: CASSMTGQGFYEQYF.